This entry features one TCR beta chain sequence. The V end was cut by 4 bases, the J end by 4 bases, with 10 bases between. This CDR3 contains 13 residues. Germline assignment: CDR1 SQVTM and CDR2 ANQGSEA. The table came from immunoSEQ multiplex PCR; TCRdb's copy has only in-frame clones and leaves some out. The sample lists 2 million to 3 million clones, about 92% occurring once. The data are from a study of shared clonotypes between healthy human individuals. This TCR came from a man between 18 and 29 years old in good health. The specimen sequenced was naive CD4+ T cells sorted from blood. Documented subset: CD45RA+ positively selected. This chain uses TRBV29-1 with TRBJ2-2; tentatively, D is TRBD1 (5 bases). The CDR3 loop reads CSVVGQGTGELFF. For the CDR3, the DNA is TGCAGCGTTGTTGGCCAGGGCACCGGGGAGCTGTTTTTT.